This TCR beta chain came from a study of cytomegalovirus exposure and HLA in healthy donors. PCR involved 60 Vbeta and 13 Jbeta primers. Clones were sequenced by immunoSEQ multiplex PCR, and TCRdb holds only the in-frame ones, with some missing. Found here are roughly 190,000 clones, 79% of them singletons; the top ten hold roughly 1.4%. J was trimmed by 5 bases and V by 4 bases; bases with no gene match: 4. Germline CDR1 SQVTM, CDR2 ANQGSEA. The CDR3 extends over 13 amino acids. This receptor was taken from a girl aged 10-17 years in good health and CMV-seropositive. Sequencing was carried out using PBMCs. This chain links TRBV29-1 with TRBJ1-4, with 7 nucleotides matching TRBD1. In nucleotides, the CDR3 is TGCAGCGTTGGGGACAGAAAAAATGAAAAACTGTTTTTT. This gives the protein CSVGDRKNEKLFF.